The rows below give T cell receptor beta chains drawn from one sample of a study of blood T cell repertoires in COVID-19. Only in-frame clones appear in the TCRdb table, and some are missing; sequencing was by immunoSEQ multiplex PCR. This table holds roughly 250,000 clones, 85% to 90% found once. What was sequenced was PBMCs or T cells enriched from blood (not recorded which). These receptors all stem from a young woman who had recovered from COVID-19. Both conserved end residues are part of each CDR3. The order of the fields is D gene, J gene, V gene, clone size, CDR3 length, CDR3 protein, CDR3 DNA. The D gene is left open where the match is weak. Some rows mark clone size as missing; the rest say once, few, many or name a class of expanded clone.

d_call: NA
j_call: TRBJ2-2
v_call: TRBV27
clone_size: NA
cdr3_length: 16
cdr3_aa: CASSPAKGRNTGELFF
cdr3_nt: TGTGCCAGCAGCCCCGCCAAGGGGCGTAACACCGGGGAGCTGTTTTTT

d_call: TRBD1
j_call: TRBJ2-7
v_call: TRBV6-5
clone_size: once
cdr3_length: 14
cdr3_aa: CASSFNRGINEQYF
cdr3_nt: TGTGCCAGCAGTTTTAACAGGGGTATCAACGAGCAGTACTTC

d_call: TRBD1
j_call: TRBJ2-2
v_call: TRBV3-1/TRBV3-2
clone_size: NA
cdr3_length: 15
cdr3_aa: CASSQPGQGGGELFF
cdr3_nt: TGTGCCAGCAGCCAACCGGGACAGGGGGGAGGGGAGCTGTTTTTT

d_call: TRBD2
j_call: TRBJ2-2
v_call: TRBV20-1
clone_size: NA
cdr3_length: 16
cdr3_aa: CSASPLAGAGAGELFF
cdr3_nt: TGCAGTGCTAGTCCCCTAGCGGGGGCGGGGGCCGGGGAGCTGTTTTTT

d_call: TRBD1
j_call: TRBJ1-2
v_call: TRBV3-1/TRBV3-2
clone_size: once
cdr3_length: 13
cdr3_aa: CASRTDRASGYTF
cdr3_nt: TGTGCCAGCAGGACCGACAGGGCGAGTGGCTACACCTTC

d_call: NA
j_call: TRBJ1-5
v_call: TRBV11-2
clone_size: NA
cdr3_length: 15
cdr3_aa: CASSFGRGGNQPQHF
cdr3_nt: TGTGCCAGCAGCTTCGGCAGGGGTGGCAATCAGCCCCAGCATTTT

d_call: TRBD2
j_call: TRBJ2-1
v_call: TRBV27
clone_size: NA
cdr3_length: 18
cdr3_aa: CASSSTRLAGDFYNEQFF
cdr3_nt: TGTGCCAGCAGTTCCACCCGACTAGCGGGGGACTTCTACAATGAGCAGTTCTTC

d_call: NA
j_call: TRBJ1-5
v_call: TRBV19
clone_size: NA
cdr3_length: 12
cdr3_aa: CARRDSNQPQHF
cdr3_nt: TGTGCCCGCAGGGATAGCAATCAGCCCCAGCATTTT

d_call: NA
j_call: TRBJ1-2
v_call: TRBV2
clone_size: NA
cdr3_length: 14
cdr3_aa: CASSREGRVSGYTF
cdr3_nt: TGTGCCAGCAGTCGAGAGGGTAGGGTGAGTGGCTACACCTTC

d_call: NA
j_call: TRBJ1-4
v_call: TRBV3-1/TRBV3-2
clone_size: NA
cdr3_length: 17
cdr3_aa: CASSQPGGTKGGEKLFF
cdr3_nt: TGTGCCAGCAGCCAACCCGGCGGGACCAAAGGAGGGGAAAAACTGTTTTTT

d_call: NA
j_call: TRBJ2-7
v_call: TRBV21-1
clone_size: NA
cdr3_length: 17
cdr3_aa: CASSSRWQPFREGEQYF
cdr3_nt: TGTGCCAGCAGCTCTAGGTGGCAGCCATTCCGTGAGGGCGAGCAGTACTTC

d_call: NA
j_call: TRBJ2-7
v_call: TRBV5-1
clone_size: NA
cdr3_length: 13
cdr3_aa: CASSPSAGLEQYF
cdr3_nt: TGCGCCAGCAGTCCCTCGGCGGGGCTTGAGCAGTACTTC

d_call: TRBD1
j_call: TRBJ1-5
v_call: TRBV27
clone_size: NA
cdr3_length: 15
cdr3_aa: CASSPGQGLNQPQHF
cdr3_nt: TGTGCCAGCAGTCCAGGACAGGGGTTAAATCAGCCCCAGCATTTT

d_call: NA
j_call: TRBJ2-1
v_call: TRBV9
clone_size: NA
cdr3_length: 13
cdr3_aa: CASSAGTYNEQFF
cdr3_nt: TGTGCCAGCAGTGCAGGAACCTACAATGAGCAGTTCTTC

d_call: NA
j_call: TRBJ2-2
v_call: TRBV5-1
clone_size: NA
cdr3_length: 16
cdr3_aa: CASSLDGGKNTGELFF
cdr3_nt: TGCGCCAGCAGCTTGGATGGGGGGAAGAACACCGGGGAGCTGTTTTTT

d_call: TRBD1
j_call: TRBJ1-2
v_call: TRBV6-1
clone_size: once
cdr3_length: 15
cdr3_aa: CASSEAGTASYGYTF
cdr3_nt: TGTGCCAGCAGTGAAGCCGGGACAGCAAGCTATGGCTACACCTTC

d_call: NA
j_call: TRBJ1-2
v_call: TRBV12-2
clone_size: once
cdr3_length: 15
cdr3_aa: CASRPSGGSPGGYTF
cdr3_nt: TGTGCAAGTCGCCCCTCTGGGGGCAGTCCTGGAGGCTACACCTTC

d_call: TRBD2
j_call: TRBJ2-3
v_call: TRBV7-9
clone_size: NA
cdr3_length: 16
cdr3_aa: CASSSGLAGGADTQYF
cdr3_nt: TGTGCCAGCAGCTCGGGACTAGCGGGGGGTGCAGATACGCAGTATTTT

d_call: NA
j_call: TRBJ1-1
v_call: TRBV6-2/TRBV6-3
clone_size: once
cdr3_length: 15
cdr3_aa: CASSSTADGGTEAFF
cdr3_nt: TGTGCCAGCAGTTCAACCGCCGACGGGGGTACTGAAGCTTTCTTT

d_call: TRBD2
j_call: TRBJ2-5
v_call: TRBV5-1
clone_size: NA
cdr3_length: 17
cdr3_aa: CASSLELAGEYQETQYF
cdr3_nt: TGCGCCAGCAGCTTGGAGCTAGCGGGGGAGTACCAAGAGACCCAGTACTTC

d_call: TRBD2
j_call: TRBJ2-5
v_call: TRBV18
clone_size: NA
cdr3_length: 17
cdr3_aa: CASSPRVELAGTETQYF
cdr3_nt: TGTGCCAGCTCACCACGAGTAGAACTAGCGGGGACAGAGACCCAGTACTTC

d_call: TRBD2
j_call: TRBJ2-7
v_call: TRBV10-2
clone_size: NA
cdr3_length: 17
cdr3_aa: CASSESGLAVTSYEQYF
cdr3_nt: TGCGCCAGCAGTGAGTCGGGGCTAGCGGTGACATCCTACGAGCAGTACTTC

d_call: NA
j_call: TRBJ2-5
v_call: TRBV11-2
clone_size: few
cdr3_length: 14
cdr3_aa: CASSSRGFQETQYF
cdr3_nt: TGTGCCAGCAGCTCGCGGGGATTCCAAGAGACCCAGTACTTC

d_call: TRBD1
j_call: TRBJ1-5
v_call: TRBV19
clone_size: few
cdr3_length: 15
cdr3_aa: CASSKGQALNQPQHF
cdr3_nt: TGTGCCAGTAGTAAGGGACAGGCCCTCAATCAGCCCCAGCATTTT

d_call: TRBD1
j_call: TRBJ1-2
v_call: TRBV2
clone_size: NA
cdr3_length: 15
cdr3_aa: CASTVGDREYYGYTF
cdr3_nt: TGTGCCAGCACCGTAGGGGACAGGGAGTACTATGGCTACACCTTC

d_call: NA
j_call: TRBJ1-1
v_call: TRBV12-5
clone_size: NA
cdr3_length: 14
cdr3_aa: CASGLDNMNTEAFF
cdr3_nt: TGTGCTAGTGGTTTGGACAACATGAACACTGAAGCTTTCTTT

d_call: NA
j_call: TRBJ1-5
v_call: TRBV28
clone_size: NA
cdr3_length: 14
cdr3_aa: CASSPSGGEQPQHF
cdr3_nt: TGTGCCAGCAGTCCCTCGGGAGGAGAGCAGCCCCAGCATTTT

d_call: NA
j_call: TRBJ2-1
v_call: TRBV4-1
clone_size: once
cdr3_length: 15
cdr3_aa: CASSQVEGVYNEQFF
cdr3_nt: TGCGCCAGCAGCCAAGTAGAGGGGGTTTACAATGAGCAGTTCTTC

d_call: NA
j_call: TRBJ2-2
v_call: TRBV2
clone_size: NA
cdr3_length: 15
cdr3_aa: CASKLGQTNTGELFF
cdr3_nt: TGTGCCAGCAAACTCGGACAGACGAACACCGGGGAGCTGTTTTTT

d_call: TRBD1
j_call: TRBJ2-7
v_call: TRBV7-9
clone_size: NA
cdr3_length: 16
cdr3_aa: CASSLDLGQGTYEQYF
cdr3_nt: TGTGCCAGCAGCTTAGATCTCGGACAGGGCACCTACGAGCAGTACTTC

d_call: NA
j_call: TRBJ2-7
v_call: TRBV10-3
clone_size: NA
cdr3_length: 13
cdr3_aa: CAISESSDYEQYF
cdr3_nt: TGTGCCATCAGTGAGTCGTCAGACTACGAGCAGTACTTC

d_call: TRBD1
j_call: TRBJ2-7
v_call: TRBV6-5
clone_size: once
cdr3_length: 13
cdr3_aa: CASRETGTNEQYF
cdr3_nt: TGTGCCAGTCGTGAGACAGGGACGAACGAGCAGTACTTC

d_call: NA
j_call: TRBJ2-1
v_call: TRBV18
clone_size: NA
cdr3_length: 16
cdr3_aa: CASSSTGMLTYNEQFF
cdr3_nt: TGTGCCAGCTCATCCACAGGGATGCTAACCTACAATGAGCAGTTCTTC

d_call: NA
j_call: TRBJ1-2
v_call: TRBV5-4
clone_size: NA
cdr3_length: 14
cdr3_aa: CASSKSGVDYGYTF
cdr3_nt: TGTGCCAGCAGCAAGTCCGGGGTAGACTATGGCTACACCTTC

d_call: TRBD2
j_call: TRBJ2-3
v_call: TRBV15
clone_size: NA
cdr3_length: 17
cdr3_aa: CATSRDWTSGIRDTQYF
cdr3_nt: TGTGCCACCAGCAGAGACTGGACTAGCGGGATCAGAGATACGCAGTATTTT

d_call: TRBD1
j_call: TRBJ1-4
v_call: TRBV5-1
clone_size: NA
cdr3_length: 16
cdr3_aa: CASSLGDSGGNEKLFF
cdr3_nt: TGCGCCAGCAGCTTGGGGGACAGCGGGGGTAATGAAAAACTGTTTTTT

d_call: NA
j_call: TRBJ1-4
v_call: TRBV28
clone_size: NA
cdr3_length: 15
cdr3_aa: CASSSAGGVHEKLFF
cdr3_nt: TGTGCCAGCAGTTCCGCGGGGGGCGTGCATGAAAAACTGTTTTTT

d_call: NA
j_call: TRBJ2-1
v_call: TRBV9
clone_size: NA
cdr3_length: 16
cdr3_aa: CASSPFSGTTYNEQFF
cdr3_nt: TGTGCCAGCAGCCCTTTTAGCGGAACCACCTACAATGAGCAGTTCTTC

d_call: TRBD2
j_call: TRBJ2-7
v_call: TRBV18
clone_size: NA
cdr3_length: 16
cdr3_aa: CASSPSGGRRYYEQYF
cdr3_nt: TGTGCCAGCTCACCATCGGGAGGGCGGCGCTACTACGAGCAGTACTTC

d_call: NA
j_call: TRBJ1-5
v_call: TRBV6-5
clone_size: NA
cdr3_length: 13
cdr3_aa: CASSQDSNQPQHF
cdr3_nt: TGTGCCAGCAGCCAGGATAGCAATCAGCCCCAGCATTTT

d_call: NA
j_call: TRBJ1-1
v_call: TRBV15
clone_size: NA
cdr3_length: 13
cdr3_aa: CATSIGGSGEAFF
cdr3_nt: TGTGCCACCAGCATTGGGGGCAGTGGTGAAGCTTTCTTT

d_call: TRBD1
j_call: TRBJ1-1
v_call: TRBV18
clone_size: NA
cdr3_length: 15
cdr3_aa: CASSPPSRGKTEAFF
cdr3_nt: TGTGCCAGCTCACCACCGAGCAGGGGGAAGACTGAAGCTTTCTTT

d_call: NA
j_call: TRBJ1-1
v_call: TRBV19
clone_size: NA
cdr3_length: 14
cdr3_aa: CASSMDTMNTEAFF
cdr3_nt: TGTGCCAGTAGTATGGACACAATGAACACTGAAGCTTTCTTT

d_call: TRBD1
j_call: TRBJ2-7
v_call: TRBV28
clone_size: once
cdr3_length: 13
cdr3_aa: CASRPGQFYEQYF
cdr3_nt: TGTGCCAGCAGACCGGGACAGTTCTACGAGCAGTACTTC